This TCR beta chain derives from a study of shared clonotypes between healthy human individuals. Running of the assay took place at deep level. Profiling relied on immunoSEQ multiplex PCR, and the TCRdb table lists in-frame clones only, not all of them. Here the sample spans about 1 million clones, around 75% being singletons. This clone was recorded only once. Its target is unknown. V gave up 7 bases and J gave up 4 bases, with 20 bases separating them. Germline CDR1 reads MNHNS; CDR2 reads SASEGT. There are 15 residues in the CDR3. In the CD4+ fraction, cells were divided into CD45RA+ naive and CD45RA-negative memory subsets. General observations from the study: Naive subsets, compared against memory subsets, generally had larger estimated richness values. Unshared clonotypes carried lower generation probabilities than those common to all four donors.

The sequencing input was memory CD4+ T cells sorted from blood. Stated subset: CD45RA-negative fraction. V and J are TRBV6-1 and TRBJ2-7; the D call may be TRBD1 or TRBD2 (6 bases each). This TCR was sampled from a man aged 18 to 35 in good health. The CDR3 sequence: CASTQGGLGGYEQYF. CDR3 DNA sequence: TGTGCCAGCACCCAAGGGGGGCTAGGGGGATACGAGCAGTACTTC.